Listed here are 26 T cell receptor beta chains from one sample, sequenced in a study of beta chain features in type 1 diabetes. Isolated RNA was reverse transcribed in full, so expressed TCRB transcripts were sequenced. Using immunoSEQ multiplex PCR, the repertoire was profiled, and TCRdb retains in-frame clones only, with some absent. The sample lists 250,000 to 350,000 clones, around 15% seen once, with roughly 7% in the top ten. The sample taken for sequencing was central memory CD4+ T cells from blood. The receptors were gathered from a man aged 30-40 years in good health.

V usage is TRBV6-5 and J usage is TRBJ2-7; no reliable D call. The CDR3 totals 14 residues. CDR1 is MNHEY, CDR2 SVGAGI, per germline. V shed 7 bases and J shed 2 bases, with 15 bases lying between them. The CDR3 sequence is CASTSPGGTYEQYF. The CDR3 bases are TGTGCCAGCACTTCCCCGGGTGGGACCTACGAGCAGTACTTC.

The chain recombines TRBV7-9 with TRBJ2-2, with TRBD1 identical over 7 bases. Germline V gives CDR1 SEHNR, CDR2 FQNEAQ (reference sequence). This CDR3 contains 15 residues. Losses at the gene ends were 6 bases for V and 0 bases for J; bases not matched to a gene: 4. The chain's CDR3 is CASSYGTANTGELFF. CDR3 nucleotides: TGTGCCAGCAGTTACGGGACAGCGAACACCGGGGAGCTGTTTTTT.

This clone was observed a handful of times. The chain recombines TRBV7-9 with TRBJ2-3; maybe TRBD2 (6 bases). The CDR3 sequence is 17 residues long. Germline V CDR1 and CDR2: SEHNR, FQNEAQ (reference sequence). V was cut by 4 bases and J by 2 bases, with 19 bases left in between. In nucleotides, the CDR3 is TGTGCCAGCAGCTCGCCCACCGGACTACTGAACACAGATACGCAGTATTTT. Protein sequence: CASSSPTGLLNTDTQYF.

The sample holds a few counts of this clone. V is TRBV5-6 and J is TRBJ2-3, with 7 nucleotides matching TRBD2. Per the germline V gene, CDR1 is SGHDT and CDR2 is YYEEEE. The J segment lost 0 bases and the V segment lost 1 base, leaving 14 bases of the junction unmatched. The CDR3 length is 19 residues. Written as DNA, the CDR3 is TGTGCCAGCAGCTTGTTCGGTTCTAGCGGAACCACTAGCACAGATACGCAGTATTTT. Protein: CASSLFGSSGTTSTDTQYF.

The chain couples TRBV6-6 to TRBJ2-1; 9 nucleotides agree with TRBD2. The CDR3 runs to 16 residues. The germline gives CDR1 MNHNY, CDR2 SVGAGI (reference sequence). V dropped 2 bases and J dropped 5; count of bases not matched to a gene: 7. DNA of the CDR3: TGTGCCAGCAGTTACGGATTGGCGGGGGGGGACAATGAGCAGTTCTTC. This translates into CASSYGLAGGDNEQFF.

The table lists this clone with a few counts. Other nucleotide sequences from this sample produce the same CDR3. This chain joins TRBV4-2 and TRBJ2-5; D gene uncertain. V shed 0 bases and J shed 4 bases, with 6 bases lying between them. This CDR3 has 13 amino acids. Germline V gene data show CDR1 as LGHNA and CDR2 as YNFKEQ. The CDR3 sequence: CASSQEMRETQYF. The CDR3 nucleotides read TGTGCCAGCAGCCAAGAGATGAGAGAGACCCAGTACTTC.

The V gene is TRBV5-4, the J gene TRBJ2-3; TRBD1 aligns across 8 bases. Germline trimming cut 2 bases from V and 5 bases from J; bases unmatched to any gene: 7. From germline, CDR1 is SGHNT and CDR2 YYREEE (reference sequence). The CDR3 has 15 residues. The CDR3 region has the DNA TGTGCCAGCAGCTTCTCAGGGGGCCGTAGAGATACGCAGTATTTT. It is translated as CASSFSGGRRDTQYF.

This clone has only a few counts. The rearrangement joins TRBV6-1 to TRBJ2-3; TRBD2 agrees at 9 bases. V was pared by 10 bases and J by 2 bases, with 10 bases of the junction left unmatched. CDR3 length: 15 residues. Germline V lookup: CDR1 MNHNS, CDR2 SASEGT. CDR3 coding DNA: TGTGCCACCAGGCGGGGGGGCAGGTTCACAGATACGCAGTATTTT. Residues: CATRRGGRFTDTQYF.

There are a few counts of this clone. CDR3 nucleotides: TGCGCCAGCAGCCCTCCGGGACTAGGGGGGAATGAGCAGTTCTTC. Translation: CASSPPGLGGNEQFF. The chain carries TRBV5-1 and TRBJ2-1; TRBD2 matches 8 bases. The trim removed 4 bases at V and 7 bases at J, leaving 10 bases unmatched. The CDR3 spans 15 residues. Germline values: CDR1 SGHRS, CDR2 YFSETQ.

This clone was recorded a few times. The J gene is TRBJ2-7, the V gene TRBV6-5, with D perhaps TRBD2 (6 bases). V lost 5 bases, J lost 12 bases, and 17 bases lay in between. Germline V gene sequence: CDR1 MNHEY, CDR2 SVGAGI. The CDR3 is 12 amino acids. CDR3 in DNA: TGTGCCAGCAGTCCTTCGCCGGGACTGGGGTACTTC. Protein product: CASSPSPGLGYF.

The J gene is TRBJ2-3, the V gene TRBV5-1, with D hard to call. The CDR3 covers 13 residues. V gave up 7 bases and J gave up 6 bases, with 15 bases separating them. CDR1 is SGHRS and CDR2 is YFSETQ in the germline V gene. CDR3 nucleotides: TGCGCCAGCGCCAGTCGACTGTTCGATACGCAGTATTTT. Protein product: CASASRLFDTQYF.

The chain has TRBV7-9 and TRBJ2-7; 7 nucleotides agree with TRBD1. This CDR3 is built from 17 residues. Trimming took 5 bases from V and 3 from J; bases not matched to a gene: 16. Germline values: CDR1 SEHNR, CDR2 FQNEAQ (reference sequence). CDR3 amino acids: CASSMTPFGTALYEQYF. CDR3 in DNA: TGTGCCAGCAGCATGACCCCATTCGGGACAGCACTCTACGAGCAGTACTTC. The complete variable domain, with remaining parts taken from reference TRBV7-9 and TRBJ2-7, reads DTGVSQNPRHKITKRGQNVTFRCDPISEHNRLYWYRQTLGQGPEFLTYFQNEAQLEKSRLLSDRFSAERPKGSFSTLEIQRTEQGDSAMYLCASSMTPFGTALYEQYFGPGTRLTVT.

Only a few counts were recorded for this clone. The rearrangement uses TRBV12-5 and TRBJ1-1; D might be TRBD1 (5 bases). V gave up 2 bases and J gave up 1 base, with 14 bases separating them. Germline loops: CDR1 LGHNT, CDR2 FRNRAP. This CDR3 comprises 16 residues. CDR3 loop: CASGLWGSKANTEAFF. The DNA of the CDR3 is TGTGCTAGTGGTTTGTGGGGGTCCAAGGCGAACACTGAAGCTTTCTTT.

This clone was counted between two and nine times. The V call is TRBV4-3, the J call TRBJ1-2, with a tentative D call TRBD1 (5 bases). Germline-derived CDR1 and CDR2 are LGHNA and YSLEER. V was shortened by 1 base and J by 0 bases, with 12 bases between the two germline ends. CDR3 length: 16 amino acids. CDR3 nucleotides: TGCGCCAGCAGCCAAGCTGCCGGCAGGGCTAACTATGGCTACACCTTC. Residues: CASSQAAGRANYGYTF.

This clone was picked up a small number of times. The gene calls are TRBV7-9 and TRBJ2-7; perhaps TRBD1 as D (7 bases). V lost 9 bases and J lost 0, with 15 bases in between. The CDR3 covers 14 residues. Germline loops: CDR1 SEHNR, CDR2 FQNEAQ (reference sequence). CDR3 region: CARGGDRASYEQYV. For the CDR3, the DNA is TGTGCCAGGGGGGGAGACAGGGCCTCCTACGAGCAGTACGTC.

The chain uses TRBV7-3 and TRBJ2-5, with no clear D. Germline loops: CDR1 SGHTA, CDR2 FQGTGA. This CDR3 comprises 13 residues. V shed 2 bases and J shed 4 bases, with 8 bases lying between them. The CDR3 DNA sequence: TGTGCCAGCAGCTTATGGGGTCGAGAGACCCAGTACTTC. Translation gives CASSLWGRETQYF.

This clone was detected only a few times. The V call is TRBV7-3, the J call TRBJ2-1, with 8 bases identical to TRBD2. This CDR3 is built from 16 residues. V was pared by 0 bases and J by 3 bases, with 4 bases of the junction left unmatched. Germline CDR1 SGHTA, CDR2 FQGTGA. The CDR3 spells CASSLTTGRDYNEQFF. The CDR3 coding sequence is TGTGCCAGCAGCTTAACAACCGGGAGGGACTACAATGAGCAGTTCTTC.

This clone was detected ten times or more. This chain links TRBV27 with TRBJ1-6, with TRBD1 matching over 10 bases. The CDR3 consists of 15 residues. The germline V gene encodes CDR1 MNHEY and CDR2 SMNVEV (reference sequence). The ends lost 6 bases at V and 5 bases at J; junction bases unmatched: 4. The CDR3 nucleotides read TGTGCCAGCAGGGCGGGACAGGGGAATAATTCACCCCTCCACTTT. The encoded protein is CASRAGQGNNSPLHF.

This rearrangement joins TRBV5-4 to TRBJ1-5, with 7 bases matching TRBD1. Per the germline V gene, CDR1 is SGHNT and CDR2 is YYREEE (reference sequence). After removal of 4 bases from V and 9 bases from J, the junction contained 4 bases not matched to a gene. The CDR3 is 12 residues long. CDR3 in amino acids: CASSLNRGPQHF. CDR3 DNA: TGTGCCAGCAGCCTCAACAGGGGGCCCCAGCATTTT.

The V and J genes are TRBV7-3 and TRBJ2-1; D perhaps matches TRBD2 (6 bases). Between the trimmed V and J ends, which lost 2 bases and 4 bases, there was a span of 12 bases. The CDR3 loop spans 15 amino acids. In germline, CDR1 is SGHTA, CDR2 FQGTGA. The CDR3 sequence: CASSLERAGYNEQFF. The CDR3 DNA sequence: TGTGCCAGCAGCTTAGAGCGGGCGGGTTACAATGAGCAGTTCTTC.

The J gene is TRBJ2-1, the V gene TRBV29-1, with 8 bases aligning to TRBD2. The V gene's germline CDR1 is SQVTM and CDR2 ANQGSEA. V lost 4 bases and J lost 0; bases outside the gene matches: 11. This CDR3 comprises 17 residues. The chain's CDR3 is CSVVLFTSGRSYNEQFF. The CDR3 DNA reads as TGCAGCGTTGTTCTTTTTACTAGCGGACGCTCCTACAATGAGCAGTTCTTC.

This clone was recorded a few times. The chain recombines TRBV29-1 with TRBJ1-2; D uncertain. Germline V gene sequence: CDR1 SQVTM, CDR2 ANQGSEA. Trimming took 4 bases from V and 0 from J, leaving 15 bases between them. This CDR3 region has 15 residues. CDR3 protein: CSVAGFSGANYGYTF. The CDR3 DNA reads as TGCAGCGTTGCCGGGTTCAGCGGAGCTAACTATGGCTACACCTTC.

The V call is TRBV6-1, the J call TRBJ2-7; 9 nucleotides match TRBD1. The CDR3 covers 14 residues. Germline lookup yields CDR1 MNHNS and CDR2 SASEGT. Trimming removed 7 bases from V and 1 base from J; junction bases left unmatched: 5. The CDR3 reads CASNTGGASYEQYF. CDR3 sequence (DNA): TGTGCCAGCAACACAGGGGGCGCTTCCTACGAGCAGTACTTC.

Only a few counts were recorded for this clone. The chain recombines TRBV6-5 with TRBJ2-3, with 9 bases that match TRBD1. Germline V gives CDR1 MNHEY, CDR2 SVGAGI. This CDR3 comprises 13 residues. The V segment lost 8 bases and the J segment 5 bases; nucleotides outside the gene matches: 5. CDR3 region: CASRTGVRDTQYF. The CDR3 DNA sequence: TGTGCCAGCCGGACAGGGGTTAGAGATACGCAGTATTTT.

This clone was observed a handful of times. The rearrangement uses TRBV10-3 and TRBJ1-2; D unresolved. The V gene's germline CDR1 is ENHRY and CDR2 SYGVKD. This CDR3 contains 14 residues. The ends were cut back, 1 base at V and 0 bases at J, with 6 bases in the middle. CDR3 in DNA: TGTGCCATCAGTGAGTTTAGAGCTAACTATGGCTACACCTTC. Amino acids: CAISEFRANYGYTF.

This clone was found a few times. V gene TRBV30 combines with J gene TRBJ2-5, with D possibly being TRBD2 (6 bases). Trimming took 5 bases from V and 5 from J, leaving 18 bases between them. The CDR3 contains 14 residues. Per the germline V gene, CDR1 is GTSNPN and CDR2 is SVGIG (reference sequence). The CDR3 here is CAWAGQVDRETQYF. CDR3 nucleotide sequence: TGTGCCTGGGCGGGGCAGGTGGATCGGGAGACCCAGTACTTC.